The T cell receptor beta chain described here comes from a study of blood T cell repertoires in COVID-19. Per the original methods: Amplification of reference gene primers was used by the study to estimate nucleated cell counts. Assay: immunoSEQ multiplex PCR; the TCRdb copy retains only in-frame clones and omits some. V, J and clone size are those of that table, while D and trimming were read from the DNA. This table holds around 250,000 clones, roughly 80% found once. All enrollees were roughly 18 to 100 years old and from 20 to 30 US areas. Cohorts were assigned according to the clinical history that participants reported. The study recruited exposed participants who had met a COVID-19 case within 2 weeks before entry. The CDR3 length is 13 residues. V was pared by 8 bases and J by 9 bases, with 17 bases between. The germline V gene encodes CDR1 MNHEY and CDR2 SVGAGI.

The material sequenced was PBMCs or T cells enriched from blood (not recorded which). This rearrangement joins TRBV6-5 to TRBJ1-5; D is uncertain. The receptor was isolated from a middle-aged man who had been exposed to COVID-19. CDR3: CASARAAIAPQHF. As DNA, the CDR3 is TGTGCCAGCGCGAGGGCCGCTATTGCGCCCCAGCATTTT.